The entry below gives a single T cell receptor beta chain sequence along with its context. Its cognate antigen is unknown. Amplified TCR beta CDR3 regions came from RNA transcripts. Researchers ran a first-round RT-PCR on the TCR CDR3 using the HTBI primer set. TCRdb re-derived calls from the multiplex PCR reads in MiXCR, one entry per CDR3 protein. This repertoire shows approximately 870,000 distinct CDR3 sequences, 38% found once; its top ten account for approximately 8.7%. From germline, CDR1 is LNHDA and CDR2 SQIVND (reference sequence). This CDR3 is built from 13 residues. With 6 bases removed from V and 1 base from J, the gap between germline ends came to 9 bases. This entry belongs to a study of T cells in Graves' hyperthyroidism and ophthalmopathy. Broader study findings: Through a model of 13 V-J features, ophthalmopathy was separated from stable hyperthyroidism.

This clonotype was obtained from a man aged 18 to 30 with Graves' hyperthyroidism. V usage is TRBV19 and J usage is TRBJ1-1; D might be TRBD1 (5 bases). Sequencing used blood. CDR3 loop: CASSDTGNTEAFF. CDR3 DNA sequence: TGTGCCAGTAGCGACACAGGGAACACTGAAGCTTTCTTT.